A single T cell receptor beta chain is shown here with its context. Its target antigen remains unknown. It has no much larger one-base neighbor in the sample; base qualities were not kept. The sample belongs to a study of OX40 agonist ivuxolimab in advanced cancers. General notes on the study: Ivuxolimab was a fully human IgG2 agonistic monoclonal antibody targeting the costimulatory receptor OX40 (CD134). Intravenous ivuxolimab was administered to patients every 2 weeks at six dose levels: 0.01, 0.1, 0.3, 1.5, 3 and 10 mg/kg. Of the roughly 52 dose-escalation patients, hepatocellular carcinoma was present in roughly 19, melanoma in approximately 15, renal cell carcinoma in 9 and head and neck cancer in 9. A male proportion of approximately 83% and a mean age of 60 years, ranging from about 23 to 79, were recorded for the dose-escalation cohort. Prior anti-PD-1, anti-PD-L1 or anti-CTLA-4 therapy was permitted, and checkpoint inhibitors had been received by roughly 40% of dose-escalation patients. Partial responses occurred in three dose-escalation patients, of whom one had hepatocellular carcinoma and two had cutaneous melanoma. Peripheral TCRbeta sequencing aimed to test whether ivuxolimab altered TCR sequence diversity and caused clonal T-cell expansion. The paper describes the monotherapy dose-escalation part (N = 52 patients) of the phase I trial of ivuxolimab. Points the paper makes about the study in general: The antigen specificity of the clonally expanded peripheral T cells was not determined. After ivuxolimab, expanded clones were on average more numerous among CD8+ T cells than among CD4+ T cells. Low levels of normalized T-cell clonal expansion were also shown by some nonresponding patients. At doses from 0.1 to 3.0 mg/kg, clonal expansion was seen in both CD4+ and CD8+ blood T cells between baseline and week 6. In the 0.1-3.0 mg/kg groups, partial responders had among the lowest normalized peripheral clonal expansion, particularly in CD8+ T cells.

To sequence the TCRbeta CDR3 region, genomic DNA was isolated from the sorted cells. The immunoSEQ Assay was used for sequencing of TCRbeta CDR3 regions. The table was pulled from immuneACCESS by TCRdb, which kept in-frame rearrangements only. Such tables lose some clones; where checked, under half of the loss comes from unresolved V genes, and the rest has no known cause. In all, the sample holds about 82,000 clones, and about 85% of those were seen once. The biggest ten clones account for 0.2% to 0.25% of the sample. The germline V gene yields LGHNT for CDR1 and FRNRAP for CDR2. V gives up 3 bases and J gives up 5 bases, and the segment between their germline ends measures 4 bases. Counted from cysteine to phenylalanine, this CDR3 has 11 amino acids. Only the CDR3 region is kept as DNA, spanning 33 bases read in frame from base 1. Patients with a history of autoimmune disease or receiving systemic immunosuppression were excluded from the trial. Peripheral blood for TCR sequencing was drawn from every dose cohort at baseline, at cycle 4 day 1 and at cycle 7 day 1. Samples were obtained from an open-label, multicenter, first-in-human phase I dose-escalation trial of ivuxolimab. Adults with locally advanced or metastatic melanoma, renal cell carcinoma, hepatocellular carcinoma or head and neck squamous cell carcinoma were enrolled in the trial. Before TCR sequencing, CD4+ T cells and CD8+ T cells were sorted from peripheral blood as separate populations.

The rearrangement joined TRBV12-5 to TRBJ2-5; there is no confident call for the D gene. The source was CD4+ or CD8+ T cells sorted from blood, collected in a trial of the OX40 agonist ivuxolimab. This TCR was recovered from an adult with an advanced solid tumor such as melanoma, head and neck, liver or kidney cancer. The nucleotide sequence reads as follows: TGTGCTAGTGGTTTTTGGGAGACCCAGTACTTC. It translates to CASGFWETQYF.